One and the same sample provided the 18 T cell receptor beta chains below, sequenced in a study of T cell responses to AZD1222 COVID-19 vaccine. TCRdb's table, derived via immunoSEQ multiplex PCR, lists solely in-frame clones and lacks some. The sample consists of tens of thousands of clones, around nine tenths of them appearing once. The sequencing here drew on peripheral blood, taken on day 0 of AZD1222 vaccination. The receptors come from an adult in good health.

The chain combines TRBV5-1 with TRBJ2-6; TRBD1 matches at 7 bases. CDR1 SGHRS and CDR2 YFSETQ come from the germline V gene. The V segment lost 4 bases and the J segment 4 bases; nucleotides outside the gene matches: 5. The CDR3 loop spans 15 amino acids. As DNA, the CDR3 is TGCGCCAGCAGCATGACAGGGCCCGGGGCCAACGTCCTGACTTTC. Protein product: CASSMTGPGANVLTF.

In its sample, this clone ranks as medium-sized. The chain has TRBV6-2 or TRBV6-3 and TRBJ1-1; D ambiguous. This CDR3 is built from 13 residues. The V gene's germline CDR1 is MNHEY and CDR2 SVGEGT. Trimming took off 4 bases at V and 2 bases at J, with 8 bases between the two ends. The CDR3 loop reads CASSWRENTEAFF. CDR3 sequence (DNA): TGTGCCAGCAGTTGGCGGGAAAACACTGAAGCTTTCTTT.

The chain employs TRBV28 and TRBJ1-2, with D unresolved. Germline lookup yields CDR1 MDHEN and CDR2 SYDVKM. The CDR3 contains 15 residues. V lost 4 bases and J 3 bases, leaving 15 bases between the germline ends. The CDR3 DNA reads as TGTGCCAGCAGTTCAGGAGGGCCGCCTTACTATGGCTACACCTTC. This gives the protein CASSSGGPPYYGYTF.

The chain carries TRBV6-5 and TRBJ1-5; maybe TRBD1 (6 bases). CDR3 length equals 15 residues. The germline CDR1 and CDR2 sequences are MNHEY and SVGAGI. Trimming took 0 bases from V and 3 from J, leaving 9 bases between them. Here the CDR3 DNA reads TGTGCCAGCAGTTACTCGAACAGGGACAATCAGCCCCAGCATTTT. Residues: CASSYSNRDNQPQHF.

The gene calls are TRBV19 and TRBJ1-2; possibly TRBD1 for D (5 bases). V shed 3 bases and J shed 2 bases, with 10 bases lying between them. Germline loops: CDR1 LNHDA, CDR2 SQIVND (reference sequence). The CDR3 runs 14 residues. CDR3 region: CASSIFAGNYGYTF. CDR3 DNA: TGTGCCAGTAGTATCTTCGCAGGGAACTATGGCTACACCTTC.

DNA for the CDR3: TGTGCCAGCAGCTTAGCGGACGTTGAAGCTTTCTTT. Amino acids: CASSLADVEAFF. The genes are TRBV7-9 and TRBJ1-1; no clear D gene. Germline lookup yields CDR1 SEHNR and CDR2 FQNEAQ (reference sequence). This CDR3 has 12 amino acids. Between the trimmed V and J ends, which lost 0 bases and 7 bases, there was a span of 6 bases.

The J gene is TRBJ1-5, the V gene TRBV24-1; 9 positions agree with TRBD1. Germline CDR1 is KGHDR and CDR2 is SFDVKD. The CDR3 loop spans 14 amino acids. With 6 bases clipped from V and 7 bases from J, the junction kept 6 bases outside the gene matches. CDR3 nucleotides: TGTGCCACCAGTTCCGGGACAGGGACCCAGCCCCAGCATTTT. Translating gives CATSSGTGTQPQHF.

CDR3 amino acids: CASSITSSSTDEQFF. CDR3 coding DNA: TGTGCCAGTAGTATAACTAGCTCGTCCACCGATGAGCAGTTCTTC. The rearrangement joins TRBV19 to TRBJ2-1, with D possibly being TRBD2 (6 bases). CDR3 length: 15 residues. V was trimmed by 2 bases and J by 8 bases, leaving 16 bases between them. Germline CDR1 is LNHDA and CDR2 is SQIVND (reference sequence).

The chain couples TRBV29-1 to TRBJ2-3, with TRBD2 matching over 12 bases. This CDR3 contains 14 residues. The V and J ends lost 6 bases and 2 bases, in that order; junction bases with no gene match: 3. The V gene's germline CDR1 is SQVTM and CDR2 ANQGSEA. CDR3 sequence: CSVGTSGSTDTQYF. DNA for the CDR3: TGCAGCGTGGGGACTAGCGGGTCCACAGATACGCAGTATTTT.

This clone was found a few times. This sequence joins TRBV19 and TRBJ1-5, with D hard to call. The CDR3 covers 14 residues. V lost 1 base and J 6 bases, leaving 10 bases between the germline ends. Germline loops: CDR1 LNHDA, CDR2 SQIVND (reference sequence). The CDR3 DNA reads TGTGCCAGTAGTATAGTTGGCAGGCTTCAGCCCCAGCATTTT. Translating it yields CASSIVGRLQPQHF.

V gene TRBV5-4 combines with J gene TRBJ2-7; D is unclear. Germline assignment: CDR1 SGHNT and CDR2 YYREEE (reference sequence). There are 13 residues in the CDR3. The V and J ends lost 2 bases and 2 bases respectively, with 8 bases between them. The CDR3 here is CASSFYAAYEQYF. DNA of the CDR3: TGTGCCAGCAGCTTTTATGCAGCCTACGAGCAGTACTTC.

This chain links TRBV29-1 with TRBJ1-3; D gene ambiguous. Germline V gene lookup returns CDR1 SQVTM and CDR2 ANQGSEA. Trimming left V 6 bases short and J 0 bases short, with 15 bases between. This CDR3 region has 15 residues. The CDR3 reads CSVDSTENSGNTIYF. CDR3 in DNA: TGCAGCGTGGACTCGACGGAGAACTCTGGAAACACCATATATTTT.

This clone was counted a single time. V is TRBV28 and J is TRBJ2-3; D is perhaps TRBD1 or TRBD2 (5 bases each). Germline CDR1 is MDHEN and CDR2 is SYDVKM. The ends were cut back, 6 bases at V and 2 bases at J, with 15 bases in the middle. This CDR3 region has 15 residues. CDR3 protein: CASSRDGDFTDTQYF. CDR3 sequence (DNA): TGTGCCAGCAGCCGGGACGGGGATTTCACAGATACGCAGTATTTT. The full variable domain, with the rest looked up from reference TRBV28 and TRBJ2-3, is DVKVTQSSRYLVKRTGEKVFLECVQDMDHENMFWYRQDPGLGLRLIYFSYDVKMKEKGDIPEGYSVSREKKERFSLILESASTNQTSMYLCASSRDGDFTDTQYFGPGTRLTVL.

This clone appeared a few times. V gene TRBV4-2 combines with J gene TRBJ2-7, with 7 bases that match TRBD2. V lost 4 bases, J lost 5 bases, and 11 bases stayed unmatched. Per the germline V gene, CDR1 is LGHNA and CDR2 is YNFKEQ. This CDR3 has 15 amino acids. CDR3 nucleotide sequence: TGTGCCAGCAGCCCGGCGGGGGACGGGCCCCACGAGCAGTACTTC. Its protein product is CASSPAGDGPHEQYF.

The V call is TRBV27, the J call TRBJ2-7; weak D call: TRBD2 (5 bases). The CDR3 extends over 15 amino acids. Germline V CDR1 and CDR2: MNHEY, SMNVEV (reference sequence). V lost 6 bases, J lost 4 bases, and 19 bases lay in between. The CDR3 coding sequence is TGTGCCAGCAGACATGAGGGCCCTCTCGGATACGAGCAGTACTTC. This translates into CASRHEGPLGYEQYF.

The CDR3 nucleotides read TGTGCCACCAGTGCATCCGAGCTAGCGGCTAACACCGGGGAGCTGTTTTTT. Its protein is CATSASELAANTGELFF. The chain employs TRBV24-1 and TRBJ2-2; 7 bases map to TRBD2. V lost 5 bases to trimming and J lost 2 bases; unmatched junction nucleotides: 10. Germline V gene data show CDR1 as KGHDR and CDR2 as SFDVKD. This CDR3 has 17 residues.

The V call is TRBV19, the J call TRBJ2-7; TRBD1 aligns across 10 bases. V lost 9 bases to trimming and J lost 12 bases; unmatched junction nucleotides: 17. Germline V gene lookup returns CDR1 LNHDA and CDR2 SQIVND (reference sequence). The CDR3 covers 14 residues. The CDR3 loop reads CASQITGQGYPPYF. CDR3 DNA: TGTGCCAGCCAAATCACGGGACAGGGGTACCCCCCGTACTTC.

The chain couples TRBV28 to TRBJ1-1; no clear D gene. The CDR3 is 11 residues long. Germline V gene sequence: CDR1 MDHEN, CDR2 SYDVKM. Deletions cut 5 bases from V and 7 bases from J, with 8 bases between. Here the CDR3 DNA reads TGTGCCAGCAGTACGGCGATTGAAGCTTTCTTT. It codes for CASSTAIEAFF. Variable domain in full (rest from reference TRBV28 and TRBJ1-1): DVKVTQSSRYLVKRTGEKVFLECVQDMDHENMFWYRQDPGLGLRLIYFSYDVKMKEKGDIPEGYSVSREKKERFSLILESASTNQTSMYLCASSTAIEAFFGQGTRLTVV.